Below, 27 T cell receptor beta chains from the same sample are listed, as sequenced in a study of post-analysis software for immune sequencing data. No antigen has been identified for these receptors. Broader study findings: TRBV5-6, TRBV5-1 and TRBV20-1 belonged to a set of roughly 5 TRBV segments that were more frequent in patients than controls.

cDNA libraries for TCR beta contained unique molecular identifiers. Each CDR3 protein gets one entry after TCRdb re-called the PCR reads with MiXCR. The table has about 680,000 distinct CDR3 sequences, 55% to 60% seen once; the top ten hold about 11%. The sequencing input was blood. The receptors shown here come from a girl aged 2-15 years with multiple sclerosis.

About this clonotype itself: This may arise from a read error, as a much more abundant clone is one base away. The CDR3 DNA is TGCGGCGTTGGGACAGGGGTTTGGAACATTCAGTACTTC. It codes for CGVGTGVWNIQYF. The chain combines TRBV29-1 with TRBJ2-4, with TRBD1 matching over 10 bases. CDR1 is SQVTM, CDR2 ANQGSEA, per germline. The CDR3 consists of 13 residues.

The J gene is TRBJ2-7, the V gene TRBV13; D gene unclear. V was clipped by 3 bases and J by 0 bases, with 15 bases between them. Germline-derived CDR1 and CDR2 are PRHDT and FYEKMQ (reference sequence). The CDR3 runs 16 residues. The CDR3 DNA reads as TGTGCCAGCAGCTTCAGCGTCGGATTCAGCTCCTACGAGCAGTACTTC. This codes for CASSFSVGFSSYEQYF.

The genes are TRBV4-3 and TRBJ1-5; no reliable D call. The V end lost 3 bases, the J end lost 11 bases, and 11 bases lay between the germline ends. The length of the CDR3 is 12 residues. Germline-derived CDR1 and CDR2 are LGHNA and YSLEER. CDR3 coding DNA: TGCGCCAGCAGCCACCCCCCGGACGCCCAGCATTTT. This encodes CASSHPPDAQHF.

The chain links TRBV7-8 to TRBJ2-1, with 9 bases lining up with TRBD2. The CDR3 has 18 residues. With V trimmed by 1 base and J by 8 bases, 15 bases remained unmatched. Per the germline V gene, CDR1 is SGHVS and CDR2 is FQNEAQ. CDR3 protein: CASSLGIDSGGRLDEQFF. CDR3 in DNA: TGTGCCAGCAGCTTAGGGATTGATAGCGGGGGCCGCTTGGATGAGCAGTTCTTC.

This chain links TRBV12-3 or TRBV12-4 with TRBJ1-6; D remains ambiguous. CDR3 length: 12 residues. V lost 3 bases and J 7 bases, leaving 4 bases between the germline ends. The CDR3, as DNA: TGTGCCAGCAGTTTGTCGAATTCACCCCTCCACTTT. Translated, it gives CASSLSNSPLHF.

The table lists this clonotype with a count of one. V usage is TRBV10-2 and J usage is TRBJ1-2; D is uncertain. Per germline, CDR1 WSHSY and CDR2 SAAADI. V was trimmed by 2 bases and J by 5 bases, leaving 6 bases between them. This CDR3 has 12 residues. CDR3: CASSEGMYGYTF. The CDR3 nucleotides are TGCGCCAGCAGTGAGGGGATGTATGGCTACACCTTC.

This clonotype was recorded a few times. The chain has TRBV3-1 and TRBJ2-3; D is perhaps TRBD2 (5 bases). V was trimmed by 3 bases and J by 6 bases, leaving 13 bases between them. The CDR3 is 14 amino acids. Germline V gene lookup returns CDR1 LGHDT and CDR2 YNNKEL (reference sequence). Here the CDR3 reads CASSQGASSDTQYF. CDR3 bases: TGTGCCAGCAGCCAGGGAGCCTCGTCCGATACGCAGTATTTT.

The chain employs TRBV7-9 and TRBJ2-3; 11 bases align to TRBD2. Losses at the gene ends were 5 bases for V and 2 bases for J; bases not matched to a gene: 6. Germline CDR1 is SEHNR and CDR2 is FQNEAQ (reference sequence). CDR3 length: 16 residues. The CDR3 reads CASSRTSGPITDTQYF. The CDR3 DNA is TGTGCCAGCAGCCGGACTAGCGGGCCCATCACAGATACGCAGTATTTT.

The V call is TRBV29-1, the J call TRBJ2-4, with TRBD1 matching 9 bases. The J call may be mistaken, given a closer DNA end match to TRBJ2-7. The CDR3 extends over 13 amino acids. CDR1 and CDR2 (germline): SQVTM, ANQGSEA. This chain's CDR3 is CSAGRDRDSEQYF. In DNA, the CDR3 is TGCAGCGCCGGGCGGGACAGGGACTCCGAGCAGTACTTC.

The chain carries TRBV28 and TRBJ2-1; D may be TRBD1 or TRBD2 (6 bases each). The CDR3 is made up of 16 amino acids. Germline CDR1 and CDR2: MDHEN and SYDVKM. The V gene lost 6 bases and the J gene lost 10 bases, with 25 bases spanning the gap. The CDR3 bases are TGTGCCAGCAGAGGGGGGCTGTTCGCCGAGAGGCGAGAGCAGTTCTTC. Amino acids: CASRGGLFAERREQFF.

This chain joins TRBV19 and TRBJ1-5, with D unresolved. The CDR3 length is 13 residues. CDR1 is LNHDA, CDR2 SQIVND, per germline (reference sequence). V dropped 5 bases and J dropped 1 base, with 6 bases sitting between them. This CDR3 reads CASSAPSNQPQHF. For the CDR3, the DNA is TGTGCCAGTAGTGCCCCGAGCAATCAGCCCCAGCATTTT.

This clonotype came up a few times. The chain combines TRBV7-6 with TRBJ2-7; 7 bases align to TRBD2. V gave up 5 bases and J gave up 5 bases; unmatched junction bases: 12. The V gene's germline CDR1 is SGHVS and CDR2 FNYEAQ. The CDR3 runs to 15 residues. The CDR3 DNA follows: TGTGCCAGCAGCCCCCTTAGCGGGTATAAGGACGAGCAGTACTTC. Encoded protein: CASSPLSGYKDEQYF.

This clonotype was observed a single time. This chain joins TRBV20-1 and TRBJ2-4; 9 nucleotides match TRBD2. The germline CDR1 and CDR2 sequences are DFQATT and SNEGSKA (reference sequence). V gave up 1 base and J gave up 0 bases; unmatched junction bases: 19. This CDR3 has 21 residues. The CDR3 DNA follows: TGCAGTGCTAGAGCGGGGAGCGGGAGGCGTACTGGGGATTTAGCCAAAAACATTCAGTACTTC. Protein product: CSARAGSGRRTGDLAKNIQYF.

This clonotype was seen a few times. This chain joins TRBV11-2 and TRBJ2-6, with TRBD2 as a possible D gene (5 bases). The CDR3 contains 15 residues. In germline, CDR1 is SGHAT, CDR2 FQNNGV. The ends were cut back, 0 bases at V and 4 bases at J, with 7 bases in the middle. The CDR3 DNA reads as TGTGCCAGCAGCTTAGACGGGAACGGGGCCAACGTCCTGACTTTC. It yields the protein CASSLDGNGANVLTF.

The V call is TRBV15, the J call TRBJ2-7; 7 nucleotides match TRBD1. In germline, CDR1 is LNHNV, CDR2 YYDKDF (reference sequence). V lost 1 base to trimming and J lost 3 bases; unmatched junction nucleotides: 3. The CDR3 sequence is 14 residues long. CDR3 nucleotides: TGTGCCACCAGCAGAGGACAGGGTTACTACGAGCAGTACTTC. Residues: CATSRGQGYYEQYF.

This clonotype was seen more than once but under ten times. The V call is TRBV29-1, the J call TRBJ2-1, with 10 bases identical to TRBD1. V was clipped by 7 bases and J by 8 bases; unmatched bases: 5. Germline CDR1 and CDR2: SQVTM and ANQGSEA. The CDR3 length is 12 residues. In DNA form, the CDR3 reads TGCAGCGCGGGACAGGGGAGGGATGAGCAGTTCTTC. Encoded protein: CSAGQGRDEQFF.

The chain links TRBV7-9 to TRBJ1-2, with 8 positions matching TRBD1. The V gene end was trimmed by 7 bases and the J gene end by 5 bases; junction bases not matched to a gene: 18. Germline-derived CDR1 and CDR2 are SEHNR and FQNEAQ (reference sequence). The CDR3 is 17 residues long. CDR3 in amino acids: CASNHGQGLSLWYGYTF. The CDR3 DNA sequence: TGTGCCAGCAACCATGGACAGGGACTATCCTTATGGTATGGCTACACCTTC.

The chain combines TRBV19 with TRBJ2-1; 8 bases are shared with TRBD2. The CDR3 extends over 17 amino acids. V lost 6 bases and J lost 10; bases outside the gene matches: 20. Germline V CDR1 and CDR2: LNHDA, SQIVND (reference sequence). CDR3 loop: CASRGDGRDKAFNEQFF. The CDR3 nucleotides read TGTGCCAGTAGAGGGGACGGGAGGGACAAAGCATTCAACGAGCAGTTCTTC.

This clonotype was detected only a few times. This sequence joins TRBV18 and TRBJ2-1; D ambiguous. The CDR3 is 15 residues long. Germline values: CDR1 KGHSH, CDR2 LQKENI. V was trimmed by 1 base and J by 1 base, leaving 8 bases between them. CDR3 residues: CASSPRAWSYNEQFF. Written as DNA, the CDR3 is TGTGCCAGCTCACCACGGGCTTGGTCCTACAATGAGCAGTTCTTC.

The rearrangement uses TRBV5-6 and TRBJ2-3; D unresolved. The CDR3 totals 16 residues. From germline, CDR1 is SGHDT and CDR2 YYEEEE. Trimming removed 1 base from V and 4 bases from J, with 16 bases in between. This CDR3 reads CASSLRREAWADTQYF. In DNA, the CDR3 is TGTGCCAGCAGCTTGAGGCGCGAGGCCTGGGCAGATACGCAGTATTTT.

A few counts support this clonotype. The CDR3 nucleotides are TGTGCCAGCAGCTCCGGGGTTATCTACAATGAGCAGTTCTTC. It yields the protein CASSSGVIYNEQFF. The chain links TRBV7-2 to TRBJ2-1, with D possibly matching TRBD2 (5 bases). The CDR3 contains 14 residues. V lost 4 bases, J lost 3 bases, and 10 bases lay in between. Germline V gene sequence: CDR1 SGHTA, CDR2 FQGNSA.

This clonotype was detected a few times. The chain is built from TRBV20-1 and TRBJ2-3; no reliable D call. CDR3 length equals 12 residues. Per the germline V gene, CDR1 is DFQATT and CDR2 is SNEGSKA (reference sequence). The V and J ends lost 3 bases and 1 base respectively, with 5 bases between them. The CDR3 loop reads CSARPGTDTQYF. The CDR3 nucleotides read TGCAGTGCTAGGCCTGGCACAGATACGCAGTATTTT.

CDR3 DNA sequence: TGTGCCAGCAGCTTAGCGGGCAGCTACTCGGCCCGGGGTTACAATGAGCAGTTCTTC. This gives the protein CASSLAGSYSARGYNEQFF. The V and J genes are TRBV11-2 and TRBJ2-1; D might be TRBD2 (5 bases). Germline lookup yields CDR1 SGHAT and CDR2 FQNNGV. This CDR3 region has 19 residues. The V end lost 1 base, the J end lost 4 bases, and 23 bases lay between the germline ends. The full variable domain, rest sourced from reference TRBV11-2 and TRBJ2-1, is EAGVAQSPRYKIIEKRQSVAFWCNPISGHATLYWYQQILGQGPKLLIQFQNNGVVDDSQLPKDRFSAERLKGVDSTLKIQPAKLEDSAVYLCASSLAGSYSARGYNEQFFGPGTRLTVL.

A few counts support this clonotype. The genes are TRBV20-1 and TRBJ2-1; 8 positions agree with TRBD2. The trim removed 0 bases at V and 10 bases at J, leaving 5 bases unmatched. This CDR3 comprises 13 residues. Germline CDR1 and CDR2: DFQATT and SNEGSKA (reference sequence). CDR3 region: CSARDTASGEQFF. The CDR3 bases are TGCAGTGCTAGAGATACGGCTAGCGGGGAGCAGTTCTTC.

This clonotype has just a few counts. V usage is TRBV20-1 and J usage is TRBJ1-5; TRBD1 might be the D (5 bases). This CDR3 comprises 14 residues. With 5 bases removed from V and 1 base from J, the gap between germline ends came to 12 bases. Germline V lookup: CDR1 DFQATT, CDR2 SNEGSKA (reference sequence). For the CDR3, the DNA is TGCAGTGCTCCGCGGGACGGCAGCAATCAGCCCCAGCATTTT. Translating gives CSAPRDGSNQPQHF.

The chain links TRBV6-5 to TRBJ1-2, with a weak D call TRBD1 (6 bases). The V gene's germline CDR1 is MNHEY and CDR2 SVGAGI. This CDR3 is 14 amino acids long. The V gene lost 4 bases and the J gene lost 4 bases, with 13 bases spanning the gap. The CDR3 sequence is CASSSMTGSYGYTF. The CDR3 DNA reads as TGTGCCAGCAGTTCCATGACAGGAAGCTATGGCTACACCTTC.

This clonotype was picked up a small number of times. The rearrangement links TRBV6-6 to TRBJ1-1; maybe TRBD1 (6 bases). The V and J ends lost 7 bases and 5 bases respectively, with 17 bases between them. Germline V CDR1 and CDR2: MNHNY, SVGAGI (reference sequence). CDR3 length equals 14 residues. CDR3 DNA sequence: TGTGCCAGCACCGAGGACAGATCATGGACTGAAGCTTTCTTT. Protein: CASTEDRSWTEAFF.